This entry is about one TCR beta chain. CDR1 is SQVTM and CDR2 is ANQGSEA in the germline V gene. The CDR3 length is 14 residues. The germline V and J ends were trimmed by 5 bases and 3 bases, with 16 bases remaining between them. These data originate in a study of blood T cell repertoires in COVID-19. Profiled with immunoSEQ multiplex PCR; TCRdb holds only in-frame clones, not every one. The sample consists of approximately 310,000 clones, 70% to 90% of them appearing once. The sequencing sample was made of PBMCs or T cells enriched from blood (not recorded which). The chain combines TRBV29-1 with TRBJ1-2; the D gene is possibly TRBD1 (5 bases). The source of this sequence is a man younger than 45 who had recovered from COVID-19. The DNA of the CDR3 is TGCAGCGTTAGATTTCCGTCGGGGGACTATGGCTACACCTTC. It translates to CSVRFPSGDYGYTF.